Each of the 30 T cell receptor beta chains below was sequenced from the same sample in a study of vaccination effects on CD4 cells after COVID-19. Their recognized antigens are unknown. CD4+ T cells specific for antigen were expanded with viral peptide pools by the ViraFEST assay before sequencing. At the end of 10 days of culture, CD4+ T cells were isolated. Method: immunoSEQ multiplex PCR; TCRdb's copy keeps in-frame clones and lacks some. The repertoire holds about 79,000 clones, with approximately 81% as singletons. The starting material was CD4+ T cells from PBMCs cultured with HCoV-229E spike peptides, obtained before COVID-19 vaccination. Receptors originate from a human donor who received a COVID-19 vaccine.

CDR3 protein: CAISSGTENEKLFF. As DNA, the CDR3 is TGTGCCATCAGCTCCGGGACAGAGAATGAAAAACTGTTTTTT. The chain is built from TRBV10-3 and TRBJ1-4, with 7 bases aligning to TRBD1. V gave up 6 bases and J gave up 5 bases; unmatched junction bases: 6. The CDR3 covers 14 residues. The V gene's germline CDR1 is ENHRY and CDR2 SYGVKD.

CDR3 nucleotide sequence: TGTGCCAGCAGTTTGAGGAGCACCTACGAGCAGTACGTC. It codes for CASSLRSTYEQYV. The V gene is TRBV5-6, the J gene TRBJ2-7; no definite D call. The germline gives CDR1 SGHDT, CDR2 YYEEEE. The CDR3 length is 13 residues. The ends were cut back, 5 bases at V and 2 bases at J, with 11 bases in the middle.

The chain employs TRBV28 and TRBJ2-5; 15 bases match TRBD2. Germline V lookup: CDR1 MDHEN, CDR2 SYDVKM. V gave up 6 bases and J gave up 5 bases; unmatched junction bases: 10. This CDR3 comprises 17 residues. In DNA, the CDR3 is TGTGCCAGCAGGGATTCAAGGACTAGCGGGGGGGAGGAGACCCAGTACTTC. It translates to CASRDSRTSGGEETQYF.

The chain recombines TRBV3-1 (or the pseudogene TRBV3-2) with TRBJ2-7, with D possibly being TRBD2 (5 bases). The CDR3 extends over 13 amino acids. Germline CDR1 LGHDT, CDR2 YNNKEL (reference sequence). V dropped 1 base and J dropped 5 bases, with 9 bases sitting between them. The CDR3 DNA reads TGTGCCAGCAGCCAAGCGGACGGGGACGAGCAGTACGTC. Its protein product is CASSQADGDEQYV.

The gene calls are TRBV19 and TRBJ2-3; D not certain. This CDR3 has 14 residues. V dropped 3 bases and J dropped 1 base, with 8 bases sitting between them. The germline V gene has CDR1 LNHDA and CDR2 SQIVND (reference sequence). The CDR3 sequence is CASSMNGGTDTQYF. The CDR3 DNA follows: TGTGCCAGTAGTATGAACGGTGGCACAGATACGCAGTATTTT.

V is TRBV5-5 and J is TRBJ2-7; TRBD1 matches at 8 bases. The V gene's germline CDR1 is SGHKS and CDR2 YYEKEE (reference sequence). V was pared by 2 bases and J by 4 bases, with 8 bases of the junction left unmatched. CDR3 size: 15 residues. The CDR3: CASSFAGQDFYEQYV. The DNA for the CDR3 is TGTGCCAGCAGCTTTGCGGGACAGGATTTTTACGAGCAGTACGTC.

This chain connects TRBV2 to TRBJ1-5, with a possible D match to TRBD1 (5 bases). There are 15 residues in the CDR3. Trimming took off 0 bases at V and 0 bases at J, with 6 bases between the two ends. CDR1 and CDR2 (germline): SNHLY, FYNNEI. The CDR3 coding sequence is TGTGCCAGCAGTGAAGCGACAGTTAGCAATCAGCCCCAGCATTTT. Residues: CASSEATVSNQPQHF.

V usage is TRBV4-3 and J usage is TRBJ2-1; 9 bases fit TRBD2. Looked up from germline, CDR1 is LGHNA and CDR2 is YSLEER. This CDR3 is 17 amino acids long. The V and J ends lost 2 bases and 8 bases, in that order; junction bases with no gene match: 13. The CDR3 loop is CASSQNTGTSSIYEQFF. CDR3 nucleotide sequence: TGCGCCAGCAGCCAAAATACCGGGACTAGCTCGATATATGAGCAGTTCTTC.

The chain carries TRBV7-9 and TRBJ2-5; 7 bases map to TRBD1. Germline V gives CDR1 SEHNR, CDR2 FQNEAQ (reference sequence). After removal of 6 bases from V and 4 bases from J, the junction contained 8 bases not matched to a gene. The CDR3 loop spans 14 amino acids. As DNA, the CDR3 is TGTGCCAGCAGGTCACAGGGGCCGAGAGAGACCCAGTACTTC. It codes for CASRSQGPRETQYF. Using reference TRBV7-9 and TRBJ2-5 for the parts outside the CDR3, the full variable domain is DTGVSQNPRHKITKRGQNVTFRCDPISEHNRLYWYRQTLGQGPEFLTYFQNEAQLEKSRLLSDRFSAERPKGSFSTLEIQRTEQGDSAMYLCASRSQGPRETQYFGPGTRLLVL.

The V call is TRBV3-1 (or the pseudogene TRBV3-2), the J call TRBJ2-3, with TRBD2 as a possible D gene (6 bases). V lost 4 bases, J lost 4 bases, and 15 bases lay in between. This CDR3 has 15 residues. Germline V lookup: CDR1 LGHDT, CDR2 YNNKEL (reference sequence). CDR3: CASSPGTAGPDTQYF. CDR3 nucleotides: TGTGCCAGCAGCCCCGGGACGGCGGGGCCAGATACGCAGTATTTT.

The chain joins TRBV18 to TRBJ2-5, with D tentatively TRBD2 (6 bases). The CDR3 extends over 13 amino acids. V was shortened by 5 bases and J by 5 bases, with 12 bases between the two germline ends. Germline values: CDR1 KGHSH, CDR2 LQKENI. CDR3 sequence (DNA): TGTGCCAGCTCATCGCGGGGCCAGGAGACCCAGTACTTC. This gives the protein CASSSRGQETQYF.

J is TRBJ2-3 and V is TRBV18; D is ambiguous. The germline V gene has CDR1 KGHSH and CDR2 LQKENI. V lost 5 bases and J lost 0, with 12 bases in between. The CDR3 extends over 15 amino acids. This chain's CDR3 is CASSTGSVSTDTQYF. The CDR3 DNA sequence: TGTGCCAGCTCAACTGGATCGGTGAGCACAGATACGCAGTATTTT.

The J gene is TRBJ1-1, the V gene TRBV28; tentatively, D is TRBD1 (5 bases). Germline CDR1 is MDHEN and CDR2 is SYDVKM. V lost 4 bases and J lost 4, with 16 bases in between. This CDR3 comprises 15 residues. The CDR3 spells CASSWGGVTVTEAFF. CDR3 nucleotides: TGTGCCAGCAGTTGGGGAGGGGTGACAGTCACTGAAGCTTTCTTT.

There are a few counts of this clone. The chain combines TRBV5-6 with TRBJ1-1; D ambiguous. The CDR3 runs 12 residues. CDR1 and CDR2 (germline): SGHDT, YYEEEE. Trimming took 3 bases from V and 10 from J, leaving 13 bases between them. CDR3 in DNA: TGTGCCAGCAGCTCTTCGGATCTGGTAGCTTTCTTT. Translated: CASSSSDLVAFF. The entire variable domain, with the rest obtained from reference TRBV5-6 and TRBJ1-1, is as follows: DAGVTQSPTHLIKTRGQQVTLRCSPKSGHDTVSWYQQALGQGPQFIFQYYEEEERQRGNFPDRFSGHQFPNYSSELNVNALLLGDSALYLCASSSSDLVAFFGQGTRLTVV.

V gene TRBV6-5 combines with J gene TRBJ2-7, with D perhaps matching TRBD1 or TRBD2 (5 bases each). V lost 0 bases and J 2 bases, leaving 14 bases between the germline ends. CDR3 length equals 16 residues. The germline gives CDR1 MNHEY, CDR2 SVGAGI. This chain's CDR3 is CASSYSSPGAAYEQYV. The DNA of the CDR3 is TGTGCCAGCAGTTACTCGTCCCCCGGGGCTGCCTACGAGCAGTACGTC.

V usage is TRBV9 and J usage is TRBJ1-3; 8 nucleotides agree with TRBD1. This CDR3 spans 17 amino acids. Germline assignment: CDR1 SGDLS and CDR2 YYNGEE. J lost 0 bases, V lost 2 bases, and 7 bases had no gene match. CDR3 coding DNA: TGTGCCAGCAGCGTCGGGACAGGTTTGAGCTCTGGAAACACCATATATTTT. Translated: CASSVGTGLSSGNTIYF.

The rearrangement links TRBV2 to TRBJ2-2, with TRBD1 matching over 7 bases. The CDR3 extends over 17 amino acids. V was clipped by 6 bases and J by 0 bases; unmatched bases: 10. In germline, CDR1 is SNHLY, CDR2 FYNNEI. Here the CDR3 DNA reads TGTGCCAGCAGGGGGGTAACAGGGGACGCGAACACCGGGGAGCTGTTTTTT. This sequence encodes CASRGVTGDANTGELFF.

The count of this clone is one. CDR3 sequence reads: CASSPRQGRQPQHF. For the CDR3, the DNA is TGTGCCAGCAGTCCACGACAGGGGCGTCAGCCCCAGCATTTT. The chain has TRBV6-5 and TRBJ1-5, with TRBD1 matching over 8 bases. V gave up 5 bases and J gave up 6 bases; unmatched junction bases: 6. CDR3 length equals 14 residues. From germline, CDR1 is MNHEY and CDR2 SVGAGI.

V and J are TRBV9 and TRBJ2-3; 10 bases are a match to TRBD1. The V gene's germline CDR1 is SGDLS and CDR2 YYNGEE. V lost 4 bases, J lost 5 bases, and 7 bases stayed unmatched. The CDR3 runs 15 residues. The CDR3 coding sequence is TGTGCCAGCAGCCCTCGGACAGGGGGGGGAGATACGCAGTATTTT. It specifies CASSPRTGGGDTQYF.

V is TRBV5-1 and J is TRBJ1-1, with TRBD1 identical over 8 bases. With V trimmed by 5 bases and J by 1 base, 10 bases remained unmatched. CDR3 length equals 16 residues. Looked up from germline, CDR1 is SGHRS and CDR2 is YFSETQ. DNA for the CDR3: TGCGCCAGCAGTGATCGACAGGGGTTTTGGAACACTGAAGCTTTCTTT. Protein product: CASSDRQGFWNTEAFF.

This clone occurred once. The V gene is TRBV27, the J gene TRBJ2-4; 7 bases are a match to TRBD1. The V gene end was trimmed by 5 bases and the J gene end by 6 bases; junction bases not matched to a gene: 7. CDR1 is MNHEY, CDR2 SMNVEV, per germline (reference sequence). This CDR3 has 14 amino acids. DNA of the CDR3: TGTGCCAGCAGTCGCACAGGGGTTGGAAACATTCAGTACTTC. This translates into CASSRTGVGNIQYF.

The V gene is TRBV6-1, the J gene TRBJ1-4; D gene unclear. In germline, CDR1 is MNHNS, CDR2 SASEGT. CDR3 length: 16 residues. Trimming took off 4 bases at V and 1 base at J, with 13 bases between the two ends. CDR3 amino acids: CASSGLVGGTNEKLFF. The CDR3 coding sequence is TGTGCCAGCAGTGGGCTCGTAGGAGGAACTAATGAAAAACTGTTTTTT.

J is TRBJ2-4 and V is TRBV10-1; possible D gene TRBD1, 5 bases. CDR3 length: 14 amino acids. V was cut by 2 bases and J by 4 bases, with 9 bases left in between. Germline-derived CDR1 and CDR2 are WNHNN and SYGVQD (reference sequence). CDR3 in DNA: TGCGCCAGCAGTGAGGCAGGGAAGAAAAACATTCAGTACTTC. Translation: CASSEAGKKNIQYF.

The chain links TRBV6-5 to TRBJ2-7; 8 bases align to TRBD1. V shed 4 bases, J shed 6 bases, and the junction held 8 bases outside the gene matches. Germline CDR1 reads MNHEY; CDR2 reads SVGAGI. The CDR3 spans 14 residues. The CDR3 region is CASSSSDRASEQYV. CDR3 DNA: TGTGCCAGCAGTTCCTCGGACAGGGCTAGCGAGCAGTACGTC.

The chain uses TRBV4-1 and TRBJ1-5, with D hard to call. Germline V gene sequence: CDR1 MGHRA, CDR2 YSYEKL. This CDR3 region has 14 residues. V dropped 1 base and J dropped 0 bases, with 4 bases sitting between them. The CDR3 nucleotides are TGCGCCAGCAGCCAAGGGGATAGCAATCAGCCCCAGCATTTT. This translates into CASSQGDSNQPQHF.

This clone came up a few times. This chain links TRBV4-1 with TRBJ1-6; 10 bases align to TRBD1. The J segment lost 0 bases and the V segment lost 3 bases, leaving 5 bases of the junction unmatched. The germline CDR1 and CDR2 sequences are MGHRA and YSYEKL. The CDR3 contains 18 residues. The CDR3 DNA reads as TGCGCCAGCAGCCAGGCTGGGACAGGGGCCTCCTATAATTCACCCCTCCACTTT. Encoded protein: CASSQAGTGASYNSPLHF.

V is TRBV6-1 and J is TRBJ2-7; TRBD1 matches at 9 bases. Germline V gene data show CDR1 as MNHNS and CDR2 as SASEGT. The CDR3 sequence is 15 residues long. CDR3 residues: CASSEDRGGFYEQYV. For the CDR3, the DNA is TGTGCCAGCAGCGAAGACAGGGGGGGTTTCTACGAGCAGTACGTC.

The chain employs TRBV5-1 and TRBJ2-1, with 7 nucleotides matching TRBD2. With 1 base clipped from V and 4 bases from J, the junction kept 17 bases outside the gene matches. The CDR3 covers 19 residues. Per germline, CDR1 SGHRS and CDR2 YFSETQ. CDR3 nucleotide sequence: TGCGCCAGCAGCTTGCTTCCGCCGGGTGGGGGGGGTACGTACAATGAGCAGTTCTTC. Translated, it gives CASSLLPPGGGGTYNEQFF.

This clone was seen only once. The chain has TRBV6-5 and TRBJ2-2; D gene ambiguous. There are 15 residues in the CDR3. Germline V gene data show CDR1 as MNHEY and CDR2 as SVGAGI. With 7 bases removed from V and 0 bases from J, the gap between germline ends came to 12 bases. For the CDR3, the DNA is TGTGCCAGCACCCCGTGGAGCGCGAACACCGGGGAGCTGTTTTTT. This sequence encodes CASTPWSANTGELFF.

The V call is TRBV5-1, the J call TRBJ1-6; D gene unclear. Germline CDR1 SGHRS, CDR2 YFSETQ. The CDR3 covers 17 residues. V dropped 1 base and J dropped 5 bases, with 16 bases sitting between them. CDR3 nucleotide sequence: TGCGCCAGCAGCTTGATTTATCCAGGCGCTAATAATTCACCCCTCCACTTT. It specifies CASSLIYPGANNSPLHF.